This T cell receptor beta chain was profiled in a study of cytomegalovirus exposure and HLA in healthy donors. PCR amplification relied on 60 Vbeta primers (plus 13 Jbeta primers). Assay used: immunoSEQ multiplex PCR; TCRdb lists only in-frame clones, some missing. The data show 80,000 to 100,000 clones, roughly two thirds seen once. Germline loops: CDR1 SGDLS, CDR2 YYNGEE. Trimming removed 0 bases from V and 2 bases from J, with 10 bases in between. The length of the CDR3 is 15 residues. This clone was recorded only once. The sequenced sample was PBMCs. The chain couples TRBV9 to TRBJ2-3; possible D gene TRBD2, 6 bases. The receptor was isolated from a female donor in good health and CMV-seronegative. The CDR3 coding sequence is TGTGCCAGCAGCGTAGTCGCGGGGTCCACAGATACGCAGTATTTT. Residues: CASSVVAGSTDTQYF.